This T cell receptor (beta chain) was retrieved from a study of T cells in Graves' hyperthyroidism and ophthalmopathy. V was pared by 0 bases and J by 2 bases, with 3 bases of the junction left unmatched. This CDR3 region has 16 residues. CDR1 is MNHEY, CDR2 SVGEGT, per germline. A patient was excluded if there was uncontrolled infection, other autoimmune disease, pregnancy or lactation. From roughly 9.2 ml of fresh peripheral blood, PBMCs were isolated. Template material for amplifying TCR beta CDR3 regions consisted of RNA transcripts. TCR CDR3 underwent first-round RT-PCR with the HTBI primer set. TCRdb redid the calling of the multiplex PCR reads with MiXCR, one entry per CDR3 protein. Of around 700,000 distinct CDR3 sequences in the sample, under 20% were seen once. This clonotype showed up just a few times. The antigen is not known. Study-level points and caveats: Onset of ophthalmopathy came a median about 6.5 months after the model predicted it. Most clonotypes expanded in thyroid above 0.001 were likewise present in blood.

The rearrangement uses TRBV6-2 or TRBV6-3 and TRBJ1-5; the match to TRBD1 covers 8 bases. Material for sequencing was blood. The clonotype comes from a woman in her fifties or sixties with Graves' hyperthyroidism that later progressed to Graves' ophthalmopathy. The CDR3 loop is CASSYSEGQGNQPQHF. CDR3 nucleotide sequence: TGTGCCAGCAGTTACTCAGAGGGACAGGGCAATCAGCCCCAGCATTTT.